The following is a T cell receptor beta chain sequence with its context. Its target is unknown. The data belong to a study of cytomegalovirus exposure and HLA in healthy donors. General study points: Across donors, presence/absence analyses took sequencing depth to be roughly uniform.

V lost 0 bases and J lost 6; bases outside the gene matches: 7. CDR1 is SGHTA and CDR2 is FQGNSA in the germline V gene. The CDR3 length is 15 residues. Vbeta (60) and Jbeta (13) primers were used in the PCR. TCRdb's copy holds only in-frame clones and misses some; the assay was immunoSEQ multiplex PCR. The data show some 120,000 clones, with 65% to 75% seen just once and 3.5% to 4.5% held by the top ten. J is TRBJ2-7 and V is TRBV7-2, with TRBD1 matching over 8 bases. This TCR was sampled from a middle-aged man in good health and CMV-seropositive. The sequenced material came from PBMCs. The CDR3 is CASSLAAGGGFEQYF. In DNA, the CDR3 is TGTGCCAGCAGCTTAGCGGCAGGGGGCGGTTTCGAGCAGTACTTC.